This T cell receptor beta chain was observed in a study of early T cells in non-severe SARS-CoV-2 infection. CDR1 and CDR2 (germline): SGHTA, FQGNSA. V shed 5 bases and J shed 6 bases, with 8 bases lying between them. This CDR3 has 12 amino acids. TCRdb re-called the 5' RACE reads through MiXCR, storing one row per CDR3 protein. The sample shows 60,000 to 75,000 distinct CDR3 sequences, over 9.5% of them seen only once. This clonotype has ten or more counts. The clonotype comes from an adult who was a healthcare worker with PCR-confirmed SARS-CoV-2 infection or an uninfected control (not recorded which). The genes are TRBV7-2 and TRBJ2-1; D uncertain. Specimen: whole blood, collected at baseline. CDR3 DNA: TGTGCCAGCAGCCAACCCAGCAATGAGCAGTTCTTC. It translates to CASSQPSNEQFF.